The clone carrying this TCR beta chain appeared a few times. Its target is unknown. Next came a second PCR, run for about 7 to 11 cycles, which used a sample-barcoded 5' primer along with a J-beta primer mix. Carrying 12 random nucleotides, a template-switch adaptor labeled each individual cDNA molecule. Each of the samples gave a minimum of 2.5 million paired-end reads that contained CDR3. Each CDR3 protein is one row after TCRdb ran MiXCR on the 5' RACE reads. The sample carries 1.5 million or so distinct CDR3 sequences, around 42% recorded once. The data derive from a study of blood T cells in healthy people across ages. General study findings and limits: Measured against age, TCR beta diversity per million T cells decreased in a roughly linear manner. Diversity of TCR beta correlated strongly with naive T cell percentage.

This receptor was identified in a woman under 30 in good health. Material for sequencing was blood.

CDR3 coding DNA: TGTGCCACCAGCAGAGTTGGCGGGACCGATGAGCAGTTCTTC. Translated: CATSRVGGTDEQFF. This rearrangement joins TRBV15 to TRBJ2-1; D may be TRBD2 (6 bases). Germline lookup yields CDR1 LNHNV and CDR2 YYDKDF (reference sequence). This CDR3 comprises 14 residues. V lost 1 base and J 8 bases, leaving 12 bases between the germline ends.